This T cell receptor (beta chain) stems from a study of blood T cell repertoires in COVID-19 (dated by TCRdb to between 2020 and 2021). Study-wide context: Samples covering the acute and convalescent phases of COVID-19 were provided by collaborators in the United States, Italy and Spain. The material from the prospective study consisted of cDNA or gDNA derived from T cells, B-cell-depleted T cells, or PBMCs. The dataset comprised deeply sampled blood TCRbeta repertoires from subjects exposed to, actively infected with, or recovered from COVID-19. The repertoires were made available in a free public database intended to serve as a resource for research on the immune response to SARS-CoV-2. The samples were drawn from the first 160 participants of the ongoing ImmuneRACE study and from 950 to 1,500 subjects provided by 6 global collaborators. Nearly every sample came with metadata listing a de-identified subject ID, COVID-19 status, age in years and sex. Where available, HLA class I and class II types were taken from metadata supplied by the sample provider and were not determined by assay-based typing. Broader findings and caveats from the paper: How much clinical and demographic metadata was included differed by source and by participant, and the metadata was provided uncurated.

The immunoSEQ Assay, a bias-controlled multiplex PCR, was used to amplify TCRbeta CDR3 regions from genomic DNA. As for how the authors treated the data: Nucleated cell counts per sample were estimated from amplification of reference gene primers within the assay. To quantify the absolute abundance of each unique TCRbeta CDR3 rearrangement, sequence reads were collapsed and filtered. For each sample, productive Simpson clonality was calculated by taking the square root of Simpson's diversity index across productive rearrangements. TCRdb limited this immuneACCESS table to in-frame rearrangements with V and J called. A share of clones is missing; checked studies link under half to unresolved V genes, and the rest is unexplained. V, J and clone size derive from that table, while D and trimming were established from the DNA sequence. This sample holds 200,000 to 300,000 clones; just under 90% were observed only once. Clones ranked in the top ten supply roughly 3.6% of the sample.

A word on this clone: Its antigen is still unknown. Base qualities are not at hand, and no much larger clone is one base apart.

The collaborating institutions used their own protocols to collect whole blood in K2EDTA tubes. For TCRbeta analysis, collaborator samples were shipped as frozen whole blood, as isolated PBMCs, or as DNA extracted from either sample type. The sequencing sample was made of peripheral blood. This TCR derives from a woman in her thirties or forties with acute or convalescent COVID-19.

The CDR3 loop reads CASGNGQGDYSNQPQHF. In nucleotides, the sequence is TGTGCCAGCGGAAACGGGCAGGGGGATTATAGCAATCAGCCCCAGCATTTT. The V and J segments used are TRBV2 and TRBJ1-5; 7 bases in between match TRBD1. The germline V and J ends show losses of 8 bases and 0 bases respectively, and no gene match explains 13 bases of the junction. The CDR3 holds 17 amino acids from the cysteine to the phenylalanine. Only the CDR3 DNA stays, 51 bases, in frame from base 1. CDR1 and CDR2 are drawn from the germline V gene: SNHLY, FYNNEI.